The sequence of this T cell receptor beta chain was determined in a study of blood T cells in healthy people across ages. Across the study: About one barcoded beta molecule per two T cells was captured by template switching.

Study observations and caveats: TCR beta diversity, measured per million T cells, fell in a roughly linear way with age.

Extraction yielded at least 5 micrograms of total RNA per sample. Concerning this clonotype: Its matching antigen is unknown.

A second PCR of 7 to 11 cycles used a sample-barcoded 5' primer and a J-beta primer mix. A 12-random-nucleotide template-switch adaptor tagged each cDNA molecule. A single record per CDR3 protein comes from TCRdb applying MiXCR to the 5' RACE reads. The table lists 650,000 to 1,000,000 distinct CDR3 sequences, about half of them singletons. CDR3 length equals 14 residues. The germline V gene has CDR1 GTSNPN and CDR2 SVGIG (reference sequence). Trimming stripped 0 bases from V and 5 bases from J, with 13 bases between. The receptor was derived from an elderly man in good health. The chain recombines TRBV30 with TRBJ1-1, with D maybe TRBD1 (5 bases). The specimen sequenced was blood. The CDR3 loop is CAWSVGHGWTEAFF. The DNA for the CDR3 is TGTGCCTGGAGTGTAGGACACGGTTGGACTGAAGCTTTCTTT.